This T cell receptor (beta chain) was found in a study of shared clonotypes between healthy human individuals. Germline V CDR1 and CDR2: SGHRS, YFSETQ. The CDR3 consists of 14 residues. V lost 4 bases and J lost 0, with 8 bases in between. Tens of thousands of T cell genomes (about 0.2 ug DNA) went into each sorted-subset replicate. Profiling relied on immunoSEQ multiplex PCR, and the TCRdb table lists in-frame clones only, not all of them. Found here are under 850,000 clones, around 70% of them singletons; the top ten hold over 1.5%. The genes are TRBV5-1 and TRBJ2-1, with D possibly being TRBD2 (6 bases). Sequencing used memory CD4+ T cells sorted from blood. Documented subset: CD45RA-negative fraction. The receptor comes from a woman aged 25 to 39 in good health. The CDR3 is CASSKDYSYNEQFF. The CDR3 DNA follows: TGCGCCAGCAGCAAGGACTACTCCTACAATGAGCAGTTCTTC.